The 13 T cell receptor beta chains given below trace back to one sample, sequenced in a study of tumor and adjacent non-tumor tissue in lung cancer. The library came from three nested PCR rounds adapted from ARM-PCR protocols. TCRdb passed the multiplex PCR reads through MiXCR, listing each CDR3 protein once. The table includes 100,000 or so distinct CDR3 sequences, roughly 60% detected once. RNA was extracted from bulk tissue without any cell sorting. Distant lung tissue was collected more than 3 cm away from the tumor edge. Sequencing was done on a sample of distant non-tumor lung tissue. Receptors were obtained from a man in his thirties or forties with non-small cell lung cancer.

Of note for this clonotype: This may be a read error: a much more frequent sequence differs by one nucleotide. V and J are TRBV20-1 and TRBJ2-3; possible D gene TRBD2, 6 bases. V lost 8 bases, J lost 4 bases, and 28 bases lay in between. The CDR3 sequence is 17 residues long. Germline loops: CDR1 DFQATT, CDR2 SNEGSKA (reference sequence). DNA for the CDR3: TGCAGTACTTGGAGGGTCCGGGGCGCTGCGCGGGCAGATACGCAGTATTTT. Protein: CSTWRVRGAARADTQYF.

Points on this clonotype: No conserved phenylalanine or tryptophan ends this CDR3, so it is likely a read error. No DNA is shown, since the ends of the CDR3 on it are uncertain; the CDR3 is the one TCRdb lists. The chain employs TRBV24-1 and TRBJ2-1; TRBD2, the D gene given by the table, was not confirmed from the DNA. The CDR3 adds up to 13 amino acids, both ends counted. Germline V gene lookup returns CDR1 KGHDR and CDR2 SFDVKD. CDR3 region: CATSEPLSNEQSY.

This sequence joins TRBV4-1 and TRBJ1-2; no clear D gene. The V end was cut by 9 bases, the J end by 5 bases, with 16 bases between. The germline V gene encodes CDR1 MGHRA and CDR2 YSYEKL. This CDR3 spans 13 amino acids. CDR3 sequence reads: CASNQFGAYGYTF. The CDR3 DNA reads as TGCGCCAGTAACCAATTTGGAGCTTATGGCTACACCTTC.

This clonotype turned up a few times. This clone may be a read error of a much larger clone one base away. The chain employs TRBV20-1 and TRBJ2-7; D unresolved. Between the trimmed V and J ends, which lost 5 bases and 2 bases, there was a span of 16 bases. Germline CDR1 is DFQATT and CDR2 is SNEGSKA (reference sequence). The CDR3 loop spans 14 amino acids. CDR3 residues: CSAPIPVQPYEQYF. CDR3 bases: TGCAGTGCTCCAATTCCGGTACAGCCCTACGAGCAGTACTTC.

The sample holds a few counts of this clonotype. The CDR3 ends on some other residue instead of the conserved phenylalanine or tryptophan, so this is likely a read error. CDR3 region: CASSSLAGLYNEQFL. The CDR3 bases are TGCGCCAGCAGCTCATTAGCGGGTCTGTACAATGAGCAGTTCCTC. This chain connects TRBV11-3 to TRBJ2-1; 7 bases are a match to TRBD2. Germline-derived CDR1 and CDR2 are SGHNT and YENEEA. The CDR3 is 15 residues long.

On this clonotype: A much larger clone is a single base away; this may be a read error. This chain connects TRBV13 to TRBJ1-5; TRBD1 matches at 7 bases. Germline assignment: CDR1 PRHDT and CDR2 FYEKMQ (reference sequence). There are 15 residues in the CDR3. The CDR3 nucleotides read TGTGCCTGCAGCCTTGGGACAGATCCCAATCAGCCCCAGCATTTT. Translated, it gives CACSLGTDPNQPQHF.

This chain uses TRBV11-2 with TRBJ2-5, with 7 bases matching TRBD1. The CDR3 is 12 residues long. V was pared by 8 bases and J by 4 bases, with 4 bases of the junction left unmatched. Germline V gene lookup returns CDR1 SGHAT and CDR2 FQNNGV. CDR3 sequence: CASCWTGETQYF. The CDR3 nucleotides read TGTGCCAGCTGCTGGACAGGAGAGACCCAGTACTTC.

This clonotype has only a few counts. The chain carries TRBV2 and TRBJ2-5, with D perhaps matching TRBD2 (5 bases). V lost 5 bases and J 0 bases, leaving 13 bases between the germline ends. CDR3 length: 15 amino acids. Germline values: CDR1 SNHLY, CDR2 FYNNEI. CDR3 in amino acids: CASSSDYGYQETQYF. The CDR3 DNA follows: TGTGCCAGCAGTTCAGACTACGGCTACCAAGAGACCCAGTACTTC.

In regard to this clonotype: The junction does not match germline at one end; this may be a read error. The chain links TRBV20-1 to TRBJ2-7; weak D call: TRBD1 (6 bases). CDR1 and CDR2 from the germline V gene are DFQATT and SNEGSKA (reference sequence). There are 15 residues in the CDR3. CDR3 DNA sequence: TGCAGTGTTAGTGATACCGGGACACTAACTTACGAGCAATACTTC. Protein sequence: CSVSDTGTLTYEQYF.

Turning to this clonotype: It may be a read error: a sequence one base away is much more abundant. This chain connects TRBV29-1 to TRBJ1-2; unclear D gene. The CDR3 runs 11 residues. The germline V gene encodes CDR1 SQVTM and CDR2 ANQGSEA. The CDR3 coding sequence is TGCATCGTTGAGATCGCTGATGGCTACACCTTC. Its protein is CIVEIADGYTF.

This clonotype was seen ten or more times. The V and J genes are TRBV20-1 and TRBJ2-1, with 8 positions matching TRBD1. Per germline, CDR1 DFQATT and CDR2 SNEGSKA (reference sequence). Trimming cost V 5 bases and J 8 bases; bases outside gene matches: 5. The CDR3 contains 12 residues. The CDR3 DNA follows: TGCAGTGCTGTTTCAGGGGGCGATGAGCAGTTCTTC. Its protein product is CSAVSGGDEQFF.

Of note for this clonotype: Sequence at one end of the junction differs from germline and may be a read error. The chain recombines TRBV6-2 or TRBV6-3 with TRBJ2-7; no clear D. Per germline, CDR1 MNHEY and CDR2 SVGEGT. The CDR3 totals 12 residues. The CDR3 DNA reads as TGTGCAAGCAGTTCAGTGCCCTACGAGCTGTACTTC. It translates to CASSSVPYELYF.

Remarks on this clonotype: No conserved phenylalanine or tryptophan is present at the end of the CDR3, so a read error is the likely explanation. V usage is TRBV12-3 or TRBV12-4 and J usage is TRBJ2-1; D perhaps matches TRBD2 (6 bases). The V gene lost 4 bases and the J gene lost 4 bases, with 17 bases spanning the gap. CDR3 length: 16 amino acids. CDR3 loop: CASSSGSGGAYNEQFS. CDR3 bases: TGTGCCAGCAGTTCCGGGTCGGGCGGGGCTTACAATGAGCAGTTCTCC.